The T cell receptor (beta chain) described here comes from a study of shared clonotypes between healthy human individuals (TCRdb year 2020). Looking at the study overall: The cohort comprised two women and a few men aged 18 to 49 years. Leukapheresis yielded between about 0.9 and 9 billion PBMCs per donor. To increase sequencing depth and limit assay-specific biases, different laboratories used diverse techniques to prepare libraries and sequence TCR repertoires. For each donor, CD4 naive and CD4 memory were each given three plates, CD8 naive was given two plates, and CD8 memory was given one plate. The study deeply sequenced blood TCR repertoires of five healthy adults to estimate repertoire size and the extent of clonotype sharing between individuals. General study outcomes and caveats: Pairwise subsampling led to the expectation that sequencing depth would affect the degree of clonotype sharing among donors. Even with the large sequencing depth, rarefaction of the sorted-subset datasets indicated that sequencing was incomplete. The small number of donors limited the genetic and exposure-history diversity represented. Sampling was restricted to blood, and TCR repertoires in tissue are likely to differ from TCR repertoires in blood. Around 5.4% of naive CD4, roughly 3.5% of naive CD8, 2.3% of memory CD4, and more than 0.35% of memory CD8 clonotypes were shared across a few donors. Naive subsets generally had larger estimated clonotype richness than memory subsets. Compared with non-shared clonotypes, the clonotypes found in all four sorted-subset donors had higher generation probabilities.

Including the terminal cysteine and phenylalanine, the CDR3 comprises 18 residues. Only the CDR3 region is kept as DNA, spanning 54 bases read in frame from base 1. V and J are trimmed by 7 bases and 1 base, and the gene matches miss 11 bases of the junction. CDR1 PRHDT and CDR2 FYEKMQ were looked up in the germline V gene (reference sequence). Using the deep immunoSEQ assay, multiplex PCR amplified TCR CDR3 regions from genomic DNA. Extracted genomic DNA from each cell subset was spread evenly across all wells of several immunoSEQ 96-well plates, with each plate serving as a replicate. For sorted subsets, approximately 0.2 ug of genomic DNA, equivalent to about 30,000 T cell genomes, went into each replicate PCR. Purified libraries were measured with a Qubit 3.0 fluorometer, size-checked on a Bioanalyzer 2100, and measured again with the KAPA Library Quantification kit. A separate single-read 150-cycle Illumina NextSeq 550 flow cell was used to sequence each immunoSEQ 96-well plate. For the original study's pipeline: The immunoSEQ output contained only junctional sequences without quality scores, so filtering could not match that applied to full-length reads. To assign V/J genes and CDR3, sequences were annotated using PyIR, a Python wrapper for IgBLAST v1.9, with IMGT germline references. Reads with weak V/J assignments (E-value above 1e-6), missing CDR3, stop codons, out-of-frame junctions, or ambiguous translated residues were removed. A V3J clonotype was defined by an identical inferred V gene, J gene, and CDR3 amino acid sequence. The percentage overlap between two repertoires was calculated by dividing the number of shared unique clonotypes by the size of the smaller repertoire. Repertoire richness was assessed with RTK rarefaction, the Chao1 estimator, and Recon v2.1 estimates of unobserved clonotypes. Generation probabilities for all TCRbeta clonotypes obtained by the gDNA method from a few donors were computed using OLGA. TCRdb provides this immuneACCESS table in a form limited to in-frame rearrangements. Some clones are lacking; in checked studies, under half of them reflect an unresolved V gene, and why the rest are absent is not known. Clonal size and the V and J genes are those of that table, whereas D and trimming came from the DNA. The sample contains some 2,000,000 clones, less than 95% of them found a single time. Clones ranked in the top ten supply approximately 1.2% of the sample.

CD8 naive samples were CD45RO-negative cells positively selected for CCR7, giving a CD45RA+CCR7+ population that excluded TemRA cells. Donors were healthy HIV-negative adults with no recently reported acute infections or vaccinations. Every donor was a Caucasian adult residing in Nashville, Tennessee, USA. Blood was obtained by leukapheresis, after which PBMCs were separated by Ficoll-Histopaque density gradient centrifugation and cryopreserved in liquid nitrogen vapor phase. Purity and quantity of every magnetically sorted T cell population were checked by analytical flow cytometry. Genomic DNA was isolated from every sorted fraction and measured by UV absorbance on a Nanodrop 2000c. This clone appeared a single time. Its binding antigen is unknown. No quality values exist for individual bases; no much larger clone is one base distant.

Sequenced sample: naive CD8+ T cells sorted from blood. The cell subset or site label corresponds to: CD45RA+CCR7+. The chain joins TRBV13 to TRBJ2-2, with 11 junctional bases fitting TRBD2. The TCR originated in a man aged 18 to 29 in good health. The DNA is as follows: TGTGCCAGCACCCTTAGCCTAGCGGGGGGCAAGAACACCGGGGAGCTGTTTTTT. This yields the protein CASTLSLAGGKNTGELFF.